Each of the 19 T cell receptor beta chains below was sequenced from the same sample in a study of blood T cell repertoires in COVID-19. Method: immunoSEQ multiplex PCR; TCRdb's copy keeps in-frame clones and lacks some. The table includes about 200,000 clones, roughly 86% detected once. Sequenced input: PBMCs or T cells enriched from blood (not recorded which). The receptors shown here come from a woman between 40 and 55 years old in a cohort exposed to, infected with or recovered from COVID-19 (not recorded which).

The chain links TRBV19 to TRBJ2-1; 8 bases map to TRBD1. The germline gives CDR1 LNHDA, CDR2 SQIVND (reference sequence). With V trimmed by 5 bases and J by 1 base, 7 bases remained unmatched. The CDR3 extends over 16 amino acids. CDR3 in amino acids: CASSGARQGSYNEQFF. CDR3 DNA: TGTGCCAGTAGTGGCGCCCGACAGGGGTCCTACAATGAGCAGTTCTTC.

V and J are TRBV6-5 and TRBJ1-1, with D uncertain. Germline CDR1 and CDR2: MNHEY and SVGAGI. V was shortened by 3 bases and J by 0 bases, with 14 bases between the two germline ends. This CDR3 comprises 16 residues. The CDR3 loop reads CASSYTGHYLNTEAFF. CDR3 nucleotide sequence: TGTGCCAGCAGTTATACGGGTCATTACTTGAACACTGAAGCTTTCTTT.

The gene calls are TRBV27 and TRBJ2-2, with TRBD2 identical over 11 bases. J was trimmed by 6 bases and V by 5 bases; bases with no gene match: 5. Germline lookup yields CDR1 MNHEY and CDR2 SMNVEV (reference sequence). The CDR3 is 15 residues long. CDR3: CASSPGLAAPGELFF. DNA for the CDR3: TGTGCCAGCAGTCCGGGACTAGCGGCCCCCGGGGAGCTGTTTTTT.

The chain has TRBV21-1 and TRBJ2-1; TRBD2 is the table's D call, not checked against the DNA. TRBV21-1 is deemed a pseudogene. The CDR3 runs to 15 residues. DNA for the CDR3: TGTGCCAGCAGCTCGGAAGCGGGGGCATACAATGAGCAGTTCTTC. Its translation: CASSSEAGAYNEQFF.

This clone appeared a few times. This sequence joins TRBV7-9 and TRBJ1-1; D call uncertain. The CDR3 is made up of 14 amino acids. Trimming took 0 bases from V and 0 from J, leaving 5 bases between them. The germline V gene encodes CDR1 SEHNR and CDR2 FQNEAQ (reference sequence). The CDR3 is CASSLATVNTEAFF. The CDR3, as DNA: TGTGCCAGCAGCTTAGCAACGGTGAACACTGAAGCTTTCTTT.

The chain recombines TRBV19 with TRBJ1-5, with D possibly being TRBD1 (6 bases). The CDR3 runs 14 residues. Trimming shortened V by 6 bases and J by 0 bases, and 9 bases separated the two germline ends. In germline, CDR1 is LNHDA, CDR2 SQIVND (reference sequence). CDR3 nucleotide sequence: TGTGCCAGTAGGCACAGGGATAGCAATCAGCCCCAGCATTTT. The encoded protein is CASRHRDSNQPQHF.

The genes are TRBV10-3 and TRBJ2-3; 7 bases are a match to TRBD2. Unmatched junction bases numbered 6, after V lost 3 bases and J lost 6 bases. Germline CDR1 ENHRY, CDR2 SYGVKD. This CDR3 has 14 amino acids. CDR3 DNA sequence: TGTGCCATCAGTGATGGCGGGAGAACTGATACGCAGTATTTT. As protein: CAISDGGRTDTQYF.

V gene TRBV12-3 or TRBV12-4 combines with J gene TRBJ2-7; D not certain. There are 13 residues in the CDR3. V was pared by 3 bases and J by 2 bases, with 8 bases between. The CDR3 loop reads CASSFSFAYEQYF. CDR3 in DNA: TGTGCCAGCAGTTTTAGCTTTGCCTACGAGCAGTACTTC.

This chain's CDR3 is CASSEQGDYGYEQFF. The CDR3 nucleotides are TGTGCCAGCAGTGAACAGGGGGACTATGGGTATGAGCAGTTCTTC. The rearrangement joins TRBV27 to TRBJ2-1, with a tentative D call TRBD1 (8 bases). The V end lost 5 bases, the J end lost 8 bases, and 19 bases lay between the germline ends. This CDR3 spans 15 amino acids. CDR1 and CDR2 from the germline V gene are MNHEY and SMNVEV (reference sequence).

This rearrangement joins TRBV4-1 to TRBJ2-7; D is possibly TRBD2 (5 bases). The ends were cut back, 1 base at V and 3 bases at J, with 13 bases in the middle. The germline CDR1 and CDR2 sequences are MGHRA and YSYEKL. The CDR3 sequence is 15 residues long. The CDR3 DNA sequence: TGCGCCAGCAGCCAAGTTAAGACCGGGGACTACGAGCAGTACTTC. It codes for CASSQVKTGDYEQYF.

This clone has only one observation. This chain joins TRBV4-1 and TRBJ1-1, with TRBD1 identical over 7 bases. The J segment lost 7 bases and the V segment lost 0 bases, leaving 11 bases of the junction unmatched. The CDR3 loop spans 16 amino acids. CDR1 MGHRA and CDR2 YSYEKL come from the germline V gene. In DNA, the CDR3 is TGCGCCAGCAGCCAAGATCAGTGGCAGGGGGTGGGTGAAGCTTTCTTT. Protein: CASSQDQWQGVGEAFF.

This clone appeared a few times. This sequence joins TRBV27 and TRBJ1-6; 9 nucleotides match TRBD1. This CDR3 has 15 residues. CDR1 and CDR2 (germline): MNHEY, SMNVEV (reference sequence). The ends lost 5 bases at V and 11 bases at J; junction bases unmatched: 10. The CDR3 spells CASSIGQGFRAPLHF. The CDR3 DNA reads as TGTGCCAGCAGTATCGGACAGGGGTTTCGGGCACCCCTCCACTTT.

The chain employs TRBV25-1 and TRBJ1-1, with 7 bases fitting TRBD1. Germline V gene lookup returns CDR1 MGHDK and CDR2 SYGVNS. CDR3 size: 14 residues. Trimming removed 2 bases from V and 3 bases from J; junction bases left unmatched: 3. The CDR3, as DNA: TGTGCCAGCAGTGAACACGGACAGGACACTGAAGCTTTCTTT. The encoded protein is CASSEHGQDTEAFF.

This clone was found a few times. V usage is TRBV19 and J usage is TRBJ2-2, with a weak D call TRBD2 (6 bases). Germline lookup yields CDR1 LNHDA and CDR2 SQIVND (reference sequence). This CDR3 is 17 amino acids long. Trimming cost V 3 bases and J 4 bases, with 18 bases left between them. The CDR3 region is CASSISQGGVPTGELFF. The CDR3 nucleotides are TGTGCCAGTAGTATCTCCCAGGGCGGGGTGCCCACCGGGGAGCTGTTTTTT.

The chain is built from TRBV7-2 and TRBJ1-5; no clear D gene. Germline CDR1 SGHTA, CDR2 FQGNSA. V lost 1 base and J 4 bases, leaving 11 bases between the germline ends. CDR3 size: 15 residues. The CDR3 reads CASSLVGPGNQPQHF. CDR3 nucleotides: TGTGCCAGCAGCTTAGTGGGTCCGGGAAATCAGCCCCAGCATTTT.

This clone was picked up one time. The CDR3 here is CASSPGVAGYEQYF. The CDR3 DNA follows: TGTGCCAGCAGCCCCGGGGTAGCGGGATACGAGCAGTACTTC. The chain carries TRBV3-1 (or the pseudogene TRBV3-2) and TRBJ2-7, with 8 nucleotides matching TRBD2. Losses at the gene ends were 4 bases for V and 4 bases for J; bases not matched to a gene: 6. The V gene's germline CDR1 is LGHDT and CDR2 YNNKEL (reference sequence). CDR3 length: 14 residues.

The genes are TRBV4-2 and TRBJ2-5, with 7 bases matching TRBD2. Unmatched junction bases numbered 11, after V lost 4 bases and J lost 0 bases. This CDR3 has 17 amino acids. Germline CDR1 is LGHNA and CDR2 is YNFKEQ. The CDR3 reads CASSPRASGAYQETQYF. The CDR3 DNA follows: TGTGCCAGCAGCCCTAGGGCTAGCGGAGCTTACCAAGAGACCCAGTACTTC.

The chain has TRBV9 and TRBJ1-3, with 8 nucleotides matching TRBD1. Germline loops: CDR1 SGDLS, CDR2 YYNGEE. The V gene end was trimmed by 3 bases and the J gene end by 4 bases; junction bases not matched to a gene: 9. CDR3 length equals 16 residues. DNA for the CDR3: TGTGCCAGCAGCGCAACGCAGGGGGCCGAGGGAAACACCATATATTTT. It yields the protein CASSATQGAEGNTIYF.

The CDR3 region has the DNA TGTGCCAGCAGCCTGCCGGGACAGGGATATAATTCACCCCTCCACTTT. Encoded protein: CASSLPGQGYNSPLHF. The genes are TRBV3-1 (or the pseudogene TRBV3-2) and TRBJ1-6; 9 bases match TRBD1. After removal of 4 bases from V and 4 bases from J, the junction contained 5 bases not matched to a gene. CDR3 length: 16 residues. CDR1 and CDR2 from the germline V gene are LGHDT and YNNKEL (reference sequence).